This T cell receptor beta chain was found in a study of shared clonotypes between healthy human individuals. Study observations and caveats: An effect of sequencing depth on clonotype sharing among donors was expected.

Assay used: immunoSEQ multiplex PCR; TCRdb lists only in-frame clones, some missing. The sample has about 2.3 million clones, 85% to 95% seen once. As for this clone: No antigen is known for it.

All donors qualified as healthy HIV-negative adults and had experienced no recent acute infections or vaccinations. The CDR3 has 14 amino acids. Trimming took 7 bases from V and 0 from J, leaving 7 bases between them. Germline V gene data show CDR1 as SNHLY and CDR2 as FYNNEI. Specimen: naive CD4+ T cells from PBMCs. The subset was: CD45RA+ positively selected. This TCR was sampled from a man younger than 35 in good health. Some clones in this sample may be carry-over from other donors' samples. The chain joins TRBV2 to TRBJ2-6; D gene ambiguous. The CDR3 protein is CASILFSGANVLTF. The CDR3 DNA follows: TGTGCCAGCATCCTCTTCTCTGGGGCCAACGTCCTGACTTTC.